Following are 16 T cell receptor beta chains from one sample sequenced in a study of T cell changes during pregnancy in multiple sclerosis. Using immunoSEQ multiplex PCR, the repertoire was profiled, and TCRdb retains in-frame clones only, with some absent. The table shows approximately 40,000 clones, with approximately 96% occurring only once. The sequenced sample was peripheral blood, obtained in the second trimester of pregnancy. These receptors all come from a female donor with multiple sclerosis, enrolled in a pregnancy study.

The chain carries TRBV18 and TRBJ2-7; tentatively, D is TRBD1 (6 bases). CDR3 length equals 14 residues. Per germline, CDR1 KGHSH and CDR2 LQKENI. The V gene lost 3 bases and the J gene lost 3 bases, with 12 bases spanning the gap. The chain's CDR3 is CASSPVQDSYEQYF. In DNA, the CDR3 is TGTGCCAGCTCACCGGTACAGGACAGCTACGAGCAGTACTTC.

This rearrangement joins TRBV19 to TRBJ2-5, with TRBD2 matching 10 bases. Germline values: CDR1 LNHDA, CDR2 SQIVND (reference sequence). V was clipped by 10 bases and J by 4 bases; unmatched bases: 6. The CDR3 covers 13 residues. CDR3 sequence reads: CATLAGAGETQYF. The DNA for the CDR3 is TGTGCCACCCTAGCGGGAGCGGGAGAGACCCAGTACTTC.

The chain has TRBV27 and TRBJ2-1; 14 nucleotides agree with TRBD2. CDR3 length equals 15 residues. CDR1 is MNHEY and CDR2 is SMNVEV in the germline V gene (reference sequence). The J segment lost 8 bases and the V segment lost 5 bases, leaving 5 bases of the junction unmatched. This chain's CDR3 is CASSRLAGGLDEQFF. For the CDR3, the DNA is TGTGCCAGCAGTCGACTAGCGGGAGGGCTAGATGAGCAGTTCTTC.

The chain combines TRBV4-3 with TRBJ1-3; D is undetermined. Germline V gives CDR1 LGHNA, CDR2 YSLEER. The CDR3 totals 15 residues. Trimming shortened V by 0 bases and J by 8 bases, and 14 bases separated the two germline ends. CDR3 protein: CASSQDREGMDTIYF. The CDR3, as DNA: TGCGCCAGCAGCCAAGATCGGGAGGGAATGGACACCATATATTTT.

This chain uses TRBV5-1 with TRBJ2-6; no reliable D call. CDR3 length equals 14 residues. V was clipped by 3 bases and J by 0 bases, with 4 bases between them. Germline V gene lookup returns CDR1 SGHRS and CDR2 YFSETQ. DNA of the CDR3: TGCGCCAGCAGCTCTTACTCTGGGGCCAACGTCCTGACTTTC. Translation: CASSSYSGANVLTF.

This chain links TRBV19 with TRBJ2-1; 10 positions agree with TRBD2. Germline CDR1 reads LNHDA; CDR2 reads SQIVND (reference sequence). V dropped 7 bases and J dropped 8; count of bases not matched to a gene: 11. This CDR3 region has 15 residues. In nucleotides, the CDR3 is TGTGCCAGTACCCCACGGGGACTAGCGAGCTATGAGCAGTTCTTC. Amino acids: CASTPRGLASYEQFF. Full variable domain (remainder filled in from reference TRBV19 and TRBJ2-1): DGGITQSPKYLFRKEGQNVTLSCEQNLNHDAMYWYRQDPGQGLRLIYYSQIVNDFQKGDIAEGYSVSREKKESFPLTVTSAQKNPTAFYLCASTPRGLASYEQFFGPGTRLTVL.

V is TRBV5-1 and J is TRBJ2-3, with 11 nucleotides matching TRBD2. The CDR3 is 16 amino acids. Looked up from germline, CDR1 is SGHRS and CDR2 is YFSETQ. The trim removed 2 bases at V and 3 bases at J, leaving 5 bases unmatched. CDR3 protein: CASSFPSGGITDTQYF. Written as DNA, the CDR3 is TGCGCCAGCAGCTTTCCTAGCGGGGGGATAACAGATACGCAGTATTTT.

This chain joins TRBV7-2 and TRBJ2-1; 9 bases are shared with TRBD1. Looked up from germline, CDR1 is SGHTA and CDR2 is FQGNSA. The CDR3 runs to 15 residues. The ends lost 5 bases at V and 0 bases at J; junction bases unmatched: 2. The CDR3 here is CASSRDRDSYNEQFF. CDR3 nucleotides: TGTGCCAGCAGCAGGGACAGGGACTCCTACAATGAGCAGTTCTTC.

This clone came up once. V gene TRBV7-9 combines with J gene TRBJ2-3; 7 nucleotides line up with TRBD2. CDR1 is SEHNR and CDR2 is FQNEAQ in the germline V gene (reference sequence). V lost 5 bases to trimming and J lost 4 bases; unmatched junction nucleotides: 0. This CDR3 region has 12 residues. The CDR3 DNA reads as TGTGCCAGCAGCGGGGGGGCAGATACGCAGTATTTT. It is translated as CASSGGADTQYF.

The chain employs TRBV9 and TRBJ2-7, with TRBD2 matching over 8 bases. The CDR3 loop spans 16 amino acids. Germline V gene sequence: CDR1 SGDLS, CDR2 YYNGEE. The V segment lost 0 bases and the J segment 6 bases; nucleotides outside the gene matches: 11. CDR3 DNA: TGTGCCAGCAGCGTAGGGGCCCAGCGGGAGTTTGGCGAGCAGTACTTC. This encodes CASSVGAQREFGEQYF.

The gene calls are TRBV5-1 and TRBJ1-1; perhaps TRBD1 as D (6 bases). This CDR3 comprises 16 residues. The germline CDR1 and CDR2 sequences are SGHRS and YFSETQ. Trimming stripped 4 bases from V and 2 bases from J, with 18 bases between. Written as DNA, the CDR3 is TGCGCCAGCAGCCTTAACCCGGGACAAATAAACACTGAAGCTTTCTTT. It codes for CASSLNPGQINTEAFF.

This rearrangement joins TRBV7-3 to TRBJ2-7; 8 bases fit TRBD1. The germline gives CDR1 SGHTA, CDR2 FQGTGA. The CDR3 totals 16 residues. The trim removed 3 bases at V and 4 bases at J, leaving 11 bases unmatched. CDR3 loop: CASSLLGQGNRYEQYF. The CDR3, as DNA: TGTGCCAGCAGCTTGCTCGGACAGGGCAACAGGTACGAGCAGTACTTC.

In this sample, this clone turned up once. The gene calls are TRBV7-9 and TRBJ1-2, with 12 bases matching TRBD1. The CDR3 totals 16 residues. Germline lookup yields CDR1 SEHNR and CDR2 FQNEAQ (reference sequence). Germline trimming cut 4 bases from V and 5 bases from J; bases unmatched to any gene: 8. The CDR3 nucleotides are TGTGCCAGCAGCTCGGGACAGGGGGCGCCGGGATATGGCTACACCTTC. Its protein is CASSSGQGAPGYGYTF.

Worth noting for this clone: Other nucleotide sequences in the sample specify the same CDR3. The gene calls are TRBV4-3 and TRBJ2-5; perhaps TRBD1 as D (5 bases). This CDR3 has 13 amino acids. V lost 1 base, J lost 4 bases, and 7 bases lay in between. Germline V gives CDR1 LGHNA, CDR2 YSLEER. The CDR3 loop reads CASSQGGRETQYF. The CDR3 DNA reads TGCGCCAGCAGCCAAGGGGGCAGAGAGACCCAGTACTTC.

This chain uses TRBV5-1 with TRBJ1-1; D gene ambiguous. V shed 0 bases and J shed 2 bases, with 20 bases lying between them. The CDR3 length is 18 residues. Germline assignment: CDR1 SGHRS and CDR2 YFSETQ. CDR3 in DNA: TGCGCCAGCAGCTTGGAATTCTTCGGGAAGGGCAAAAACACTGAAGCTTTCTTT. Translated, it gives CASSLEFFGKGKNTEAFF.

The chain links TRBV20-1 to TRBJ1-1; D is possibly TRBD1 (6 bases). Trimming took off 5 bases at V and 8 bases at J, with 9 bases between the two ends. This CDR3 region has 10 residues. CDR1 is DFQATT, CDR2 SNEGSKA, per germline (reference sequence). In DNA, the CDR3 is TGCAGTGCTCTGACAGGCGAAGCTTTCTTT. It specifies CSALTGEAFF.